This TCR beta chain was sequenced in a study of blood T cell repertoires in COVID-19. Turning to the study itself: Samples taken during acute and convalescent COVID-19 were collected in the United States, Italy and Spain. Sources were T cells, B-cell-depleted T cells, or PBMCs; the material itself was cDNA or gDNA.

The authors' processing: Nucleated cell counts were estimated from reference gene primer amplification. Method: immunoSEQ multiplex PCR; TCRdb's copy keeps in-frame clones and lacks some. V, J and clone size are taken as reported in that table, and D and trimming were inferred from the DNA itself. This table has fewer than 90,000 clones, around 87% appearing once. Germline V CDR1 and CDR2: SGHVS, FQNEAQ. Trimming cost V 5 bases and J 6 bases; bases outside gene matches: 10. The CDR3 sequence is 17 residues long. The sample comprised peripheral blood. The receptor was isolated from a man between 65 and 85 years old with active COVID-19. The chain joins TRBV7-8 to TRBJ2-7; 16 bases match TRBD2. The CDR3 sequence is CASSPGTSGRARLEQYF. CDR3 DNA sequence: TGTGCCAGCAGCCCCGGGACTAGCGGGAGGGCCCGGCTCGAGCAGTACTTC.